The present T cell receptor (beta chain) was sequenced within a study of blood T cell repertoires in COVID-19. V lost 6 bases and J lost 0, with 12 bases in between. The CDR3 covers 15 residues. Germline V gene lookup returns CDR1 LNHDA and CDR2 SQIVND (reference sequence). Repertoires were generated with immunoSEQ multiplex PCR, while TCRdb's copy carries only in-frame clones and drops some. The table shows 300,000 to 350,000 clones, with about 90% occurring only once. The receptor comes from a woman aged 18-29 years who had recovered from COVID-19. This chain links TRBV19 with TRBJ1-5, with a possible D match to TRBD1 (5 bases). What was sequenced was peripheral blood. The CDR3 spells CASSRDSHSNQPQHF. CDR3 sequence (DNA): TGTGCCAGTAGCAGAGACAGCCATAGCAATCAGCCCCAGCATTTT.